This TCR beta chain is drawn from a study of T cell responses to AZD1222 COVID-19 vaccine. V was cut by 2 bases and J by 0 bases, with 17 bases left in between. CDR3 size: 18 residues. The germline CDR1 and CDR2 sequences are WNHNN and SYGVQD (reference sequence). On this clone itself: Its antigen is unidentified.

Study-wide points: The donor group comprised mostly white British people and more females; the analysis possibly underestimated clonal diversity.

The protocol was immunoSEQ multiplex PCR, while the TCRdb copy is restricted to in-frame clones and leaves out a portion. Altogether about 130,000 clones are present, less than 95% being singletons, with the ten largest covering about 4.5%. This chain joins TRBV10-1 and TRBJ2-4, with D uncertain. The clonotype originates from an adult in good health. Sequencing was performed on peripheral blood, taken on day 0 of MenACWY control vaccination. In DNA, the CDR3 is TGCGCCAGCAGTGAGGGCAGGTTGCCCGAAATAGCCAAAAACATTCAGTACTTC. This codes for CASSEGRLPEIAKNIQYF.